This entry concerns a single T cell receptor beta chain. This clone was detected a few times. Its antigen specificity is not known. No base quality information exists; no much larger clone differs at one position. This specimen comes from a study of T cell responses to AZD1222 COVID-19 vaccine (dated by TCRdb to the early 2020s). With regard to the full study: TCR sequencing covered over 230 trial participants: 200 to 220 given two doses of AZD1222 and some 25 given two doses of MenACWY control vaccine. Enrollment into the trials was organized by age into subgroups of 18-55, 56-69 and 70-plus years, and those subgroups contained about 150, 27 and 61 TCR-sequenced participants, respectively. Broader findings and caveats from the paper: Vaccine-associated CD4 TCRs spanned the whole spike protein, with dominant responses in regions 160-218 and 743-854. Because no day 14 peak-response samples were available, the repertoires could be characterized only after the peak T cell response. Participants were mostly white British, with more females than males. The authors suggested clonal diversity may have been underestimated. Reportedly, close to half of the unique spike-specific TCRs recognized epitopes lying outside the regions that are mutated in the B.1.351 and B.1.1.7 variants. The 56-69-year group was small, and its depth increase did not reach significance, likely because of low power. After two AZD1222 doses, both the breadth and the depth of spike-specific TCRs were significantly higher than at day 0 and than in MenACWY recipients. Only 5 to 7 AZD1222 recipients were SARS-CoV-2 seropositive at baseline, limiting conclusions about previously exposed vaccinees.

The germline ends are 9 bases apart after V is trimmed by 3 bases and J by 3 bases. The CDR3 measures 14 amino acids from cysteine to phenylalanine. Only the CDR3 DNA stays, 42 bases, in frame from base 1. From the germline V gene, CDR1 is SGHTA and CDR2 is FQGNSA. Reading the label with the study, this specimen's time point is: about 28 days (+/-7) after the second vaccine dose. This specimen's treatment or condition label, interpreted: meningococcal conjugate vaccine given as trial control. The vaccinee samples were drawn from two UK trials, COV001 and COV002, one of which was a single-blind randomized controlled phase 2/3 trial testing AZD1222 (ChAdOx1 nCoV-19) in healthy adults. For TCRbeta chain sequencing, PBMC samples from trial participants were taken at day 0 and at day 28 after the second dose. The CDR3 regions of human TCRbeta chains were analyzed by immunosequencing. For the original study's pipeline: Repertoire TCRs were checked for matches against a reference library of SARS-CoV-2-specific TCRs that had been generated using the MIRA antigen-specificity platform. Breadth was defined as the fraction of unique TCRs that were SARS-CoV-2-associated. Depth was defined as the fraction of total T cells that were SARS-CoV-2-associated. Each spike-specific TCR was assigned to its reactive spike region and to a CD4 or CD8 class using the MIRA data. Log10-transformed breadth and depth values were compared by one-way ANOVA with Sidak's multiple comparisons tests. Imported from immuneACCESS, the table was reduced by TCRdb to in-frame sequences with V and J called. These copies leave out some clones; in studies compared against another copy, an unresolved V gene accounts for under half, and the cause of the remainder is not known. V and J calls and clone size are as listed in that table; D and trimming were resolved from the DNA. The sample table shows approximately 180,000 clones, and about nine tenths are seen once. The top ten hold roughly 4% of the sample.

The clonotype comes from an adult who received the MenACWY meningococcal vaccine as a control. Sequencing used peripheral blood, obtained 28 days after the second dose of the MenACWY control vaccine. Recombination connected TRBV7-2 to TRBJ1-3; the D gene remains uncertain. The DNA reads TGTGCCAGCAGCTTTTCGTGGGATGGAAACACCATATATTTT. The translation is CASSFSWDGNTIYF.